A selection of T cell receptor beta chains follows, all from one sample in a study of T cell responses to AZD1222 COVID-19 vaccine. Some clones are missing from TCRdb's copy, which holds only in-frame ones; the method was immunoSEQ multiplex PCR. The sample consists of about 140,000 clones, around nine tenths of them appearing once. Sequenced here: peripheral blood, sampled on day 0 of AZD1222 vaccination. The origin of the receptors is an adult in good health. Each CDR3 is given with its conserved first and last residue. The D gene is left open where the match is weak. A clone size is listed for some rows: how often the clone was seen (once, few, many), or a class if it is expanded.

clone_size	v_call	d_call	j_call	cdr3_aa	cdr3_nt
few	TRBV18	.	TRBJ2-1	CASSPYNEQFF	TGTGCCAGCTCACCTTACAATGAGCAGTTCTTC
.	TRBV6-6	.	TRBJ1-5	CASRGLAGENQPQHF	TGTGCCAGCAGGGGACTTGCAGGGGAAAATCAGCCCCAGCATTTT
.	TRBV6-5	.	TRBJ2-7	CASSYDYEQYF	TGTGCCAGCAGTTACGATTACGAGCAGTACTTC
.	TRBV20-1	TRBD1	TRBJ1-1	CSASQGVITEAFF	TGCAGTGCTAGTCAGGGGGTAATCACTGAAGCTTTCTTT
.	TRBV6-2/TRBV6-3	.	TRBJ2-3	CASSTLETLTGADTQYF	TGTGCCAGCAGTACCTTGGAGACCCTAACGGGCGCAGATACGCAGTATTTT
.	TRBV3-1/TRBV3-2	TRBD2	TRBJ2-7	CASSPLAGAYEQYF	TGTGCCAGCAGCCCCTTAGCGGGAGCCTACGAGCAGTACTTC
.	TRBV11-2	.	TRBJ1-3	CASSSQFEGGNTIYF	TGTGCCAGCAGCTCCCAATTCGAGGGAGGAAACACCATATATTTT
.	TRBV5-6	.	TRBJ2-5	CASSLKGIQETQYF	TGTGCCAGCAGCTTAAAAGGGATCCAAGAGACCCAGTACTTC
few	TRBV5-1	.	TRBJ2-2	CASSLEGRVRELFF	TGCGCCAGCAGCTTGGAGGGCAGGGTGAGGGAGCTGTTTTTT
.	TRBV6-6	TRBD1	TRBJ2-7	CASRNPGTGLASEQYF	TGTGCCAGCAGAAACCCCGGGACAGGGTTGGCCAGCGAGCAGTACTTC
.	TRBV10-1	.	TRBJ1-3	CASSPRISGNTIYF	TGCGCCAGCAGCCCAAGGATCTCTGGAAACACCATATATTTT
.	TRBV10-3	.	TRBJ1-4	CAISPDSLFEKLFF	TGTGCCATCAGTCCTGACAGTCTTTTCGAAAAACTGTTTTTT
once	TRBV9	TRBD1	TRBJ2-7	CASSENRDSIEQYF	TGTGCCAGCAGTGAAAACCGGGACAGTATCGAGCAGTACTTC
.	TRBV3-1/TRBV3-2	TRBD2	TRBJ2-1	CASSYGLVYNEQFF	TGTGCCAGCAGCTACGGACTAGTCTACAATGAGCAGTTCTTC
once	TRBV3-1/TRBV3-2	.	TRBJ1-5	CASSQQTNQPQHF	TGTGCCAGCAGCCAACAGACCAATCAGCCCCAGCATTTT